This TCR beta chain comes out of a study of tumor-infiltrating lymphocytes in localized non-small cell lung cancer. The assay was immunoSEQ multiplex PCR, and TCRdb's table has in-frame clones only and misses some. In the table there are about 14,000 clones, roughly 81% of which are singletons. Study results and caveats: T-cell fraction did not differ between immunotypes IM1 and IM2.

On this clone itself: Its specificity is unknown.

The TCR originated in a human donor with non-small cell lung cancer. The sequenced sample was lung tumor tissue.

The CDR3 loop reads CASSWLAGGIDTQYF. CDR3 in DNA: TGTGCCAGCAGCTGGCTAGCGGGAGGGATAGATACGCAGTATTTT. The chain joins TRBV7-9 to TRBJ2-3; TRBD2 matches 12 bases. Germline V lookup: CDR1 SEHNR, CDR2 FQNEAQ (reference sequence). J gave up 5 bases and V 4 bases, and 4 bases lay outside the gene matches. The CDR3 contains 15 residues. The variable domain in full, completed from reference TRBV7-9 and TRBJ2-3, reads DTGVSQNPRHKITKRGQNVTFRCDPISEHNRLYWYRQTLGQGPEFLTYFQNEAQLEKSRLLSDRFSAERPKGSFSTLEIQRTEQGDSAMYLCASSWLAGGIDTQYFGPGTRLTVL.